The 20 T cell receptor beta chains given below trace back to one sample, sequenced in a study of shared clonotypes between healthy human individuals. Assay: immunoSEQ multiplex PCR; the TCRdb copy retains only in-frame clones and omits some. This table holds approximately 470,000 clones, approximately 78% found once. Sequenced material: PBMCs. Source of these receptors: a middle-aged woman in good health. Some clones in this sample may be carry-over from other donors' samples.

This chain links TRBV11-2 with TRBJ1-1; D may be TRBD1 (5 bases). V dropped 3 bases and J dropped 6 bases, with 23 bases sitting between them. The CDR3 runs to 17 residues. Germline lookup yields CDR1 SGHAT and CDR2 FQNNGV. The CDR3 DNA reads as TGTGCCAGCAGCTTGGGACGATATGAGGAGTTTACTGCTGAAGCTTTCTTT. Amino acids: CASSLGRYEEFTAEAFF.

The V and J genes are TRBV18 and TRBJ2-5; 9 nucleotides align to TRBD2. The CDR3 consists of 17 residues. Trimming took 3 bases from V and 2 from J; bases not matched to a gene: 10. Germline V gene sequence: CDR1 KGHSH, CDR2 LQKENI. CDR3 DNA sequence: TGTGCCAGCTCACCGGGGATAGCGGGAGAAGATCAAGAGACCCAGTACTTC. Its translation: CASSPGIAGEDQETQYF.

The J gene is TRBJ2-3, the V gene TRBV28, with 11 nucleotides matching TRBD2. V was pared by 4 bases and J by 1 base, with 13 bases of the junction left unmatched. Germline V lookup: CDR1 MDHEN, CDR2 SYDVKM. The CDR3 covers 19 residues. The chain's CDR3 is CASSSFASPTSGGTDTQYF. CDR3 nucleotide sequence: TGTGCCAGCAGTTCGTTCGCCTCACCGACTAGCGGGGGCACAGATACGCAGTATTTT. The full variable domain, rest sourced from reference TRBV28 and TRBJ2-3, is DVKVTQSSRYLVKRTGEKVFLECVQDMDHENMFWYRQDPGLGLRLIYFSYDVKMKEKGDIPEGYSVSREKKERFSLILESASTNQTSMYLCASSSFASPTSGGTDTQYFGPGTRLTVL.

The CDR3 here is CASSPRLGGKETQYF. The CDR3 DNA sequence: TGCGCCAGCAGCCCCAGACTGGGGGGGAAAGAGACCCAGTACTTC. The chain couples TRBV5-1 to TRBJ2-5, with 7 bases identical to TRBD2. This CDR3 has 15 residues. The germline V gene encodes CDR1 SGHRS and CDR2 YFSETQ. After removal of 4 bases from V and 3 bases from J, the junction contained 9 bases not matched to a gene. The full variable domain, its missing parts supplied by reference TRBV5-1 and TRBJ2-5, is KAGVTQTPRYLIKTRGQQVTLSCSPISGHRSVSWYQQTPGQGLQFLFEYFSETQRNKGNFPGRFSGRQFSNSRSEMNVSTLELGDSALYLCASSPRLGGKETQYFGPGTRLLVL.

This chain joins TRBV5-1 and TRBJ1-5; weak D call: TRBD1 (5 bases). CDR1 SGHRS and CDR2 YFSETQ come from the germline V gene. The V gene lost 2 bases and the J gene lost 7 bases, with 13 bases spanning the gap. The CDR3 runs 14 residues. CDR3: CASSFEGRGQPQHF. The CDR3 DNA follows: TGCGCCAGCAGCTTCGAGGGGAGGGGACAGCCCCAGCATTTT.

This CDR3 reads CATSRVTSASRTGELFF. Written as DNA, the CDR3 is TGTGCCACCAGCAGAGTGACTAGCGCCAGTCGGACCGGGGAGCTGTTTTTT. The chain carries TRBV15 and TRBJ2-2, with 8 bases aligning to TRBD2. The CDR3 is made up of 17 amino acids. V trimming: 1 base; J trimming: 5 bases; junction bases outside the gene matches: 9. Germline values: CDR1 LNHNV, CDR2 YYDKDF (reference sequence).

The chain carries TRBV5-4 and TRBJ2-3; D may match TRBD1 or TRBD2 (5 bases each). CDR1 and CDR2 from the germline V gene are SGHNT and YYREEE (reference sequence). Trimming removed 5 bases at V and 0 bases at J, with 13 bases between. The CDR3 sequence is 15 residues long. The CDR3 nucleotides are TGTGCCAGCAGTGAGGGACCCGCTAGCACAGATACGCAGTATTTT. As protein: CASSEGPASTDTQYF.

The chain links TRBV6-1 to TRBJ1-2, with D hard to call. From germline, CDR1 is MNHNS and CDR2 SASEGT. The CDR3 length is 15 residues. V lost 0 bases and J 4 bases, leaving 12 bases between the germline ends. The CDR3 is CASSEAIVSGYGYTF. The CDR3 DNA reads TGTGCCAGCAGTGAAGCGATAGTGAGTGGCTATGGCTACACCTTC.

The V and J genes are TRBV29-1 and TRBJ1-1, with D perhaps TRBD1 (5 bases). This CDR3 is built from 14 residues. Deletions cut 4 bases from V and 1 base from J, with 13 bases between. CDR1 and CDR2 from the germline V gene are SQVTM and ANQGSEA. The CDR3 DNA is TGCAGCGTTGTCCTTCAGGGAAGGAACACTGAAGCTTTCTTT. It is translated as CSVVLQGRNTEAFF.

V and J are TRBV2 and TRBJ1-4; the match to TRBD1 covers 9 bases. Per the germline V gene, CDR1 is SNHLY and CDR2 is FYNNEI. The CDR3 length is 16 residues. V lost 6 bases to trimming and J lost 4 bases; unmatched junction nucleotides: 9. The CDR3 here is CASREPDRGDNEKLFF. Written as DNA, the CDR3 is TGTGCCAGCAGGGAACCCGACAGGGGGGATAATGAAAAACTGTTTTTT.

V gene TRBV14 combines with J gene TRBJ1-5; D unclear. Trimming left V 2 bases short and J 7 bases short, with 9 bases between. CDR1 is SGHDN, CDR2 FVKESK, per germline. The length of the CDR3 is 13 residues. CDR3 nucleotide sequence: TGTGCCAGCAGCCAATCCGATCTCCAGCCCCAGCATTTT. This gives the protein CASSQSDLQPQHF.

This clone turned up a few times. The rearrangement uses TRBV7-9 and TRBJ2-1, with 8 bases matching TRBD1. This CDR3 has 16 residues. Germline lookup yields CDR1 SEHNR and CDR2 FQNEAQ (reference sequence). V dropped 5 bases and J dropped 2; count of bases not matched to a gene: 8. CDR3 in DNA: TGTGCCAGCAGCCCGAGGACAGGGTCCCCCTACAATGAGCAGTTCTTC. This sequence encodes CASSPRTGSPYNEQFF.

J is TRBJ1-5 and V is TRBV28; the match to TRBD1 covers 7 bases. CDR1 and CDR2 (germline): MDHEN, SYDVKM. The CDR3 runs 14 residues. The J segment lost 6 bases and the V segment lost 2 bases, leaving 4 bases of the junction unmatched. CDR3 nucleotides: TGTGCCAGCAGTTTAGCTACAGGGGTTCAGCCCCAGCATTTT. Amino acid sequence: CASSLATGVQPQHF.

The V gene is TRBV5-6, the J gene TRBJ2-7; maybe TRBD2 (6 bases). The CDR3 covers 14 residues. Between the trimmed V and J ends, which lost 1 base and 2 bases, there was a span of 10 bases. Germline values: CDR1 SGHDT, CDR2 YYEEEE. CDR3 sequence: CASSLIGGTYEQYF. DNA for the CDR3: TGTGCCAGCAGCTTGATCGGGGGAACCTACGAGCAGTACTTC.

This clone occurred many times. The chain recombines TRBV29-1 with TRBJ1-4; D might be TRBD1 (6 bases). From germline, CDR1 is SQVTM and CDR2 ANQGSEA. This CDR3 region has 13 residues. The ends were cut back, 4 bases at V and 8 bases at J, with 14 bases in the middle. For the CDR3, the DNA is TGCAGCGTTGTAAGCAGGGGCGGAGAAAAACTGTTTTTT. Protein: CSVVSRGGEKLFF.

The rearrangement joins TRBV7-9 to TRBJ1-4; TRBD1 agrees at 7 bases. Germline-derived CDR1 and CDR2 are SEHNR and FQNEAQ (reference sequence). V dropped 0 bases and J dropped 7; count of bases not matched to a gene: 5. The length of the CDR3 is 15 residues. The CDR3 loop reads CASSLASGQREKLFF. As DNA, the CDR3 is TGTGCCAGCAGCTTAGCGTCGGGACAGCGTGAAAAACTGTTTTTT.

The V and J genes are TRBV15 and TRBJ2-7; the D gene is possibly TRBD2 (6 bases). Germline-derived CDR1 and CDR2 are LNHNV and YYDKDF (reference sequence). V lost 0 bases to trimming and J lost 2 bases, with 14 bases between them. The CDR3 contains 16 residues. CDR3 bases: TGTGCCACCAGCAGAGATCGTGGGGGGTTCACCTACGAGCAGTACTTC. It yields the protein CATSRDRGGFTYEQYF.

The chain uses TRBV21-1 and TRBJ2-2; the table assigns TRBD2, which was not confirmed against the DNA. TRBV21-1 is noted as a pseudogene. CDR3 size: 21 residues. CDR3 in DNA: TGTGCCAGCAGCAAAATCGAGTTATCGGGACTAGCGGGAACCCGGACCGGGGAGCTGTTTTTT. Protein sequence: CASSKIELSGLAGTRTGELFF.

The genes are TRBV27 and TRBJ2-2; 8 bases fit TRBD2. Trimming took 5 bases from V and 4 from J; bases not matched to a gene: 18. The V gene's germline CDR1 is MNHEY and CDR2 SMNVEV (reference sequence). This CDR3 has 19 amino acids. The CDR3 sequence is CASSPGVVGAGGVTGELFF. The CDR3 region has the DNA TGTGCCAGCAGTCCGGGTGTGGTAGGGGCGGGAGGTGTCACCGGGGAGCTGTTTTTT.

The CDR3 nucleotides are TGTGCCAGCTCACCAGCGGGGGGGGGACAGCCCCAGCATTTT. This encodes CASSPAGGGQPQHF. The rearrangement links TRBV18 to TRBJ1-5; weak D call: TRBD1 (5 bases). Trimming cost V 2 bases and J 7 bases, with 12 bases left between them. The CDR3 covers 14 residues. CDR1 is KGHSH, CDR2 LQKENI, per germline.